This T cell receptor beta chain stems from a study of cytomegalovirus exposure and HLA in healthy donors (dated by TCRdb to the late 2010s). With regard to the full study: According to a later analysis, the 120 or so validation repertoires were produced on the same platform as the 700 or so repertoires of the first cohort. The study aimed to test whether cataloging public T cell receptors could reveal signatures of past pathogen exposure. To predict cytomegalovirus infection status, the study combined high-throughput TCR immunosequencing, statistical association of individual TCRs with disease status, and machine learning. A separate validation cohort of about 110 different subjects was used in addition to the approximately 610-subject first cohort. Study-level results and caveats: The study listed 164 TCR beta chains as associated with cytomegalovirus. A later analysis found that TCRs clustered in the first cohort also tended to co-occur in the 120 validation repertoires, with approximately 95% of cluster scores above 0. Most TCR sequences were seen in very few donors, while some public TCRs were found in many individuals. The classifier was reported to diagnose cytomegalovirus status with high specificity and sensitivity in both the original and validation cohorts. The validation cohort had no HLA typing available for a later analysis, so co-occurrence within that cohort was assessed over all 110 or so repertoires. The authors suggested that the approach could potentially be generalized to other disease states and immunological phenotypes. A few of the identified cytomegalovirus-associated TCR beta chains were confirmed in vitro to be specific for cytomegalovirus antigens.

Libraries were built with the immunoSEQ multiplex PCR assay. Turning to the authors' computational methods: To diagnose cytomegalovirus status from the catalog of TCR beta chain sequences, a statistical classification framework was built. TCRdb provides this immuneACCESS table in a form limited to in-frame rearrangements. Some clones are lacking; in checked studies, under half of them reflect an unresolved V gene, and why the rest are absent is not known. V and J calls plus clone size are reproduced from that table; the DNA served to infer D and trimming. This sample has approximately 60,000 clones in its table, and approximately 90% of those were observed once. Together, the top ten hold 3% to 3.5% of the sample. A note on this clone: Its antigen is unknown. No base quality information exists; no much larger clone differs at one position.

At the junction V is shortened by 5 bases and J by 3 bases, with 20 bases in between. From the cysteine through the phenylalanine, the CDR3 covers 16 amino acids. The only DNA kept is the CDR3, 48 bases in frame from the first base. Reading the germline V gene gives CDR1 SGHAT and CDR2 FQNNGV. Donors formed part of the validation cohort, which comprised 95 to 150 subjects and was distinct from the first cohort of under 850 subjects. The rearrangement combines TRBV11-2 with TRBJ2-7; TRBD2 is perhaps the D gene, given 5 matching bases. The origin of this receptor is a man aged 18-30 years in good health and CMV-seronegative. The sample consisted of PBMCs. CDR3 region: CASSPHFRRAYYEQYF. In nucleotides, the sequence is TGTGCCAGCAGCCCCCACTTTAGGCGGGCATACTACGAGCAGTACTTC.